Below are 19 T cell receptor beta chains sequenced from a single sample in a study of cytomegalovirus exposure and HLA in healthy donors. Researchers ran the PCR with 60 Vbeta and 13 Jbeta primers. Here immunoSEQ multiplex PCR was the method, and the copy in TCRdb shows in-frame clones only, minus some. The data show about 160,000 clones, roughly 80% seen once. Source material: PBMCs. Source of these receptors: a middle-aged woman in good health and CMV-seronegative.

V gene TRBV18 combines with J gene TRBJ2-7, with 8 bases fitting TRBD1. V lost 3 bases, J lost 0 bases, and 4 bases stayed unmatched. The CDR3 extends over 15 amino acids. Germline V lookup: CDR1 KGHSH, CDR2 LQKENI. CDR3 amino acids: CASSPSGTGSYEQYF. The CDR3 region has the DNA TGTGCCAGCTCACCTTCCGGGACAGGCTCCTACGAGCAGTACTTC.

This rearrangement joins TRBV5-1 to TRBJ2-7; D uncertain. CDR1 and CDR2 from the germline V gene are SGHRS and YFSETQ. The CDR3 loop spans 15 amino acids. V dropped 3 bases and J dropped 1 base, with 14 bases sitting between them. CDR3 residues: CASSSLPLESYEQYF. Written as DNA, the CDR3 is TGCGCCAGCAGCTCTCTCCCTCTGGAGTCCTACGAGCAGTACTTC.

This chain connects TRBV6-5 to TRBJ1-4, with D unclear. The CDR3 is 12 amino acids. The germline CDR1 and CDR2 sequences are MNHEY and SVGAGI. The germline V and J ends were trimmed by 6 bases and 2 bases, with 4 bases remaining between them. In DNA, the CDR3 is TGTGCCAGCAGGTCGACTAATGAAAAACTGTTTTTT. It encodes CASRSTNEKLFF.

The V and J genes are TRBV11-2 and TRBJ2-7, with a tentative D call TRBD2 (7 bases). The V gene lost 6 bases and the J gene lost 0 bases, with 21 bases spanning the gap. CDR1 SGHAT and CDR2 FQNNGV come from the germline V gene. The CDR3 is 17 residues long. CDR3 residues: CASRPIGGVTPSYEQYF. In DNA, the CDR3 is TGTGCCAGCAGACCAATAGGGGGGGTCACACCCTCCTACGAGCAGTACTTC.

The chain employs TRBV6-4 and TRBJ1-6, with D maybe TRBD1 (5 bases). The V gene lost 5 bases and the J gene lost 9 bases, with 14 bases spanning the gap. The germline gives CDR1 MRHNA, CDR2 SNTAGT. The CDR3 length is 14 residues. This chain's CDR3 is CASSPQGFSSPLHF. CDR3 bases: TGTGCCAGCAGTCCCCAGGGTTTTAGTTCACCCCTCCACTTT.

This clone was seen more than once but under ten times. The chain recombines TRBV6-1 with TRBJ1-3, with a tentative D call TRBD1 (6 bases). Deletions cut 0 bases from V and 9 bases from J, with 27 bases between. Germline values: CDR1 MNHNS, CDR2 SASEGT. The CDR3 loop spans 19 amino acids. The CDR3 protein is CASSEALWGGRGRASTIYF. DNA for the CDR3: TGTGCCAGCAGTGAAGCTTTATGGGGTGGCAGGGGCAGGGCTAGCACCATATATTTT.

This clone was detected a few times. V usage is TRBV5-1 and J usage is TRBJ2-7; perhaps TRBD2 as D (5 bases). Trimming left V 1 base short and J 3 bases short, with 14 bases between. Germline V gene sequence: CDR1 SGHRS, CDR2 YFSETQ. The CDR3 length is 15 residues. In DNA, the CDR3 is TGCGCCAGCAGCTTGTCTGGGGAGTGGGGCTACGAGCAGTACTTC. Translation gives CASSLSGEWGYEQYF.

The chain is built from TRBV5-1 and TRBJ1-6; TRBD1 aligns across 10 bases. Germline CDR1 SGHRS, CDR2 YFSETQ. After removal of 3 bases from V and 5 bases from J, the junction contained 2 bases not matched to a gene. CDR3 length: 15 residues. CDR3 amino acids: CASSSGQGDNSPLHF. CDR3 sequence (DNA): TGCGCCAGCAGCTCAGGACAGGGGGATAATTCACCCCTCCACTTT.

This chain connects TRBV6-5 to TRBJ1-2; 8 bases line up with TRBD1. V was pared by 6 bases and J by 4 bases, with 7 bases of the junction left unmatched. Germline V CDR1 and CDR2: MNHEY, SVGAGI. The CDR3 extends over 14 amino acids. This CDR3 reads CASRPTGDPYGYTF. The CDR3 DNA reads TGTGCCAGCAGACCGACAGGGGACCCCTATGGCTACACCTTC.

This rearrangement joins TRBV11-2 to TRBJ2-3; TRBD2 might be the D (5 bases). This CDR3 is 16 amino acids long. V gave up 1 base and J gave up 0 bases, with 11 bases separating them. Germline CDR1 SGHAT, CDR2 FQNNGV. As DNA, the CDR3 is TGTGCCAGCAGCTTAGGGACTCACCCTAGCACAGATACGCAGTATTTT. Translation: CASSLGTHPSTDTQYF.

The CDR3 here is CSVTGSGEKLFF. Here the CDR3 DNA reads TGCAGCGTTACGGGATCTGGTGAAAAACTGTTTTTT. The chain joins TRBV29-1 to TRBJ1-4, with D uncertain. Trimming took 5 bases from V and 7 from J, leaving 11 bases between them. CDR1 and CDR2 from the germline V gene are SQVTM and ANQGSEA. The CDR3 is 12 residues long.

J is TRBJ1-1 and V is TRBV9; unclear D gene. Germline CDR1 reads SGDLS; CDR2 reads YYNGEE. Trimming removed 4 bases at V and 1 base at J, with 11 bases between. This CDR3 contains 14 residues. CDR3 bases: TGTGCCAGCAGCCCCCTGAGAGGGAACACTGAAGCTTTCTTT. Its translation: CASSPLRGNTEAFF.

The CDR3 is CASSGGVSGQETQYF. CDR3 nucleotide sequence: TGCGCCAGCAGCGGGGGGGTGTCGGGACAAGAGACCCAGTACTTC. This rearrangement joins TRBV5-1 to TRBJ2-5; 7 bases are shared with TRBD2. Germline assignment: CDR1 SGHRS and CDR2 YFSETQ. The V segment lost 4 bases and the J segment 2 bases; nucleotides outside the gene matches: 8. The CDR3 runs 15 residues.

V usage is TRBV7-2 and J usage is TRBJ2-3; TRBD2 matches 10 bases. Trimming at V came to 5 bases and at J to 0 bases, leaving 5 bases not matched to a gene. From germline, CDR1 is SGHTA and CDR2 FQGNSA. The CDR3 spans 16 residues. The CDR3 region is CASSAKRGGSTDTQYF. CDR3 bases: TGTGCCAGCAGCGCTAAGCGGGGGGGTAGCACAGATACGCAGTATTTT.

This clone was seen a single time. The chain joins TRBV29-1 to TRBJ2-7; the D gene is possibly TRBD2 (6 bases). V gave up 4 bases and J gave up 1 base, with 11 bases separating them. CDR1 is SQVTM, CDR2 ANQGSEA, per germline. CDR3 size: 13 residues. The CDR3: CSVGRGTSYEQYF. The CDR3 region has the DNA TGCAGCGTTGGGAGGGGTACATCCTACGAGCAGTACTTC.

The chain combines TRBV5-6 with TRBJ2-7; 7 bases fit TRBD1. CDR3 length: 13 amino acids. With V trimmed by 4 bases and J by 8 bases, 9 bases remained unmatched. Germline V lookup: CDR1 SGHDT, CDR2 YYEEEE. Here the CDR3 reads CASSRDSGLKQYF. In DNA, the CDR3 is TGTGCCAGCAGCCGGGACAGTGGCTTGAAGCAGTACTTC.

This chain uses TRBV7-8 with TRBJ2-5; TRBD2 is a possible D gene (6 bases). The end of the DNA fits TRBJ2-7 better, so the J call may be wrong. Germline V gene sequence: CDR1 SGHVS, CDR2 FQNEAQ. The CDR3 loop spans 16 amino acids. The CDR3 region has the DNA TGTGCCAGCAGCCTCCGTAGTTCCGGGGGTTCCTACGAGCAGTACTTC. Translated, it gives CASSLRSSGGSYEQYF.

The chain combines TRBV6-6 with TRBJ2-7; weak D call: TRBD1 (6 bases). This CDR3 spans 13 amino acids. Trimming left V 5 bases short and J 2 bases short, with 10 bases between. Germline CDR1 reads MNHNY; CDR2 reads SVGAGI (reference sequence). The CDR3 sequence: CASSKQGPYEQYF. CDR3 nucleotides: TGTGCCAGCAGTAAACAGGGCCCCTACGAGCAGTACTTC.

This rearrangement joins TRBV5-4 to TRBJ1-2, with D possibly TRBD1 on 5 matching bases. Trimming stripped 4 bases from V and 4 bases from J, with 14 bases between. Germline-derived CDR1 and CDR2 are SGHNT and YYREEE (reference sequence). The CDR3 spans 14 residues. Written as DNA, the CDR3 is TGTGCCAGCAGCCGTCCCGGGACTGGCTATGGCTACACCTTC. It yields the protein CASSRPGTGYGYTF.